This T cell receptor (beta chain) appears in the sequencing data of a study of cytomegalovirus exposure and HLA in healthy donors. Broader study findings: Later on, an analysis found that several of the most significant clusters appeared to be linked to common viral pathogens, which included parvovirus B19.

The PCR made use of 60 Vbeta and 13 Jbeta primers. Clones were sequenced by immunoSEQ multiplex PCR, and TCRdb holds only the in-frame ones, with some missing. The sample records 100,000 to 150,000 clones, more than 65% being singletons. Germline lookup yields CDR1 LGHNA and CDR2 YNFKEQ. The CDR3 covers 14 residues. Losses at the gene ends were 1 base for V and 5 bases for J; bases not matched to a gene: 4. A remark on this clone: Its antigen is unidentified.

The chain links TRBV4-2 to TRBJ2-7; 8 nucleotides line up with TRBD1. What was sequenced was PBMCs. The sequence was obtained from a man aged 50 to 60 in good health and CMV-seronegative. CDR3 nucleotide sequence: TGTGCCAGCAGCCAAGCGGACAGGGTGAACGAGCAGTACTTC. Translating it yields CASSQADRVNEQYF.